Below are 3 T cell receptor beta chains sequenced from a single sample in a study of cytomegalovirus exposure and HLA in healthy donors (dated by TCRdb to 2016 to 2017). The protocol used for the library was the immunoSEQ multiplex PCR assay. The table was pulled from immuneACCESS by TCRdb, which kept in-frame rearrangements only. Such tables lose some clones; where checked, under half of the loss comes from unresolved V genes, and the rest has no known cause. Present in this sample are 220,000 or so clones, over 80% of which were seen just once. The top ten hold over 11% of the sample. The sample was PBMCs. These receptors all stem from a woman aged 25-40 years in good health and CMV-seropositive.

The rearrangement links TRBV6-5 to TRBJ1-1; 10 nucleotides match TRBD1. This CDR3 contains 15 residues. The V and J ends lost 6 bases and 4 bases, in that order; junction bases with no gene match: 8. Per germline, CDR1 MNHEY and CDR2 SVGAGI. CDR3 loop: CASSLDRGRSTEAFF. DNA of the CDR3: TGTGCCAGCAGCCTAGACAGGGGGCGTAGCACTGAAGCTTTCTTT.

The CDR3 loop reads CASSYSPATDTQYF. DNA of the CDR3: TGTGCCAGCAGTTACAGTCCGGCCACAGATACGCAGTATTTT. The rearrangement links TRBV6-5 to TRBJ2-3, with unresolved D. From germline, CDR1 is MNHEY and CDR2 SVGAGI. The V end was cut by 2 bases, the J end by 2 bases, with 8 bases between. The CDR3 consists of 14 residues.

The chain employs TRBV5-1 and TRBJ1-1, with 7 bases aligning to TRBD1. CDR1 and CDR2 (germline): SGHRS, YFSETQ. There are 15 residues in the CDR3. V was clipped by 2 bases and J by 0 bases; unmatched bases: 4. Here the CDR3 reads CASSFTGALNTEAFF. CDR3 nucleotides: TGCGCCAGCAGCTTCACAGGGGCATTGAACACTGAAGCTTTCTTT.